This T cell receptor beta chain was recorded in a study of CD8 T cells in ankylosing spondylitis. The study's findings and limits: A TCR beta motif of 8 or 9 highly homologous variants appeared characteristic of ankylosing spondylitis blood. In ankylosing spondylitis patients, matched synovial fluid reportedly showed significant enrichment of disease-linked clones.

TCRdb re-called the 5' RACE reads with MiXCR, one entry per CDR3 protein. Of about 240,000 distinct CDR3 sequences detected, roughly 8.6% appear once; the ten largest clones hold 6.5% to 7%. This clonotype was detected many times. Its antigen is as yet unknown. Germline V gives CDR1 DFQATT, CDR2 SNEGSKA (reference sequence). The V and J ends lost 3 bases and 5 bases respectively, with 13 bases between them. CDR3 length: 14 residues. The sample comprised blood, either unsorted or a sorted T cell fraction (not recorded which). This sequence was found in a male donor with ankylosing spondylitis or in good health (not recorded which). The chain recombines TRBV20-1 with TRBJ1-4; D unclear. The CDR3 sequence is CSARSQDYNEKLFF. In nucleotides, the CDR3 is TGCAGTGCTAGGAGTCAGGACTACAATGAAAAACTGTTTTTT.